One and the same sample provided the 29 T cell receptor beta chains below, sequenced in a study of read filtering for tumor transcriptome and immune sequencing. This library used roughly 370 ng RNA and molecular barcoded adaptors spanning alpha/delta and beta/gamma chains. MiXCR was run by TCRdb on the reads, yielding one entry per CDR3 protein. In the table there are around 44,000 distinct CDR3 sequences, over 10% of which are singletons. The source material was a population of CD138-negative cells sorted from bone marrow. Receptors were obtained from a donor aged 40 or older with multiple myeloma.

This clonotype has at least ten counts. J is TRBJ1-5 and V is TRBV19, with D tentatively TRBD1 (6 bases). Trimming removed 6 bases at V and 3 bases at J, with 15 bases between. Germline V CDR1 and CDR2: LNHDA, SQIVND (reference sequence). The CDR3 consists of 15 residues. CDR3 loop: CASRSQTGYNQPQHF. The CDR3 DNA reads TGTGCCAGTAGATCCCAGACAGGCTACAATCAGCCCCAGCATTTT.

The sample holds many counts of this clonotype. V gene TRBV11-1 combines with J gene TRBJ2-5; no firm D call. The CDR3 spans 15 residues. The V end lost 1 base, the J end lost 2 bases, and 11 bases lay between the germline ends. Germline values: CDR1 SGHAT, CDR2 FQDESV (reference sequence). CDR3 DNA sequence: TGTGCCAGCAGCTTAGTAGGCAGACGACAAGAGACCCAGTACTTC. Translated: CASSLVGRRQETQYF.

Only a few counts were recorded for this clonotype. J is TRBJ2-7 and V is TRBV5-1; the D is unclear. The CDR3 loop spans 12 amino acids. The germline V gene encodes CDR1 SGHRS and CDR2 YFSETQ. Trimming pared 4 bases from V and 3 bases from J, leaving 8 bases between. Here the CDR3 reads CASSRQGYEQYF. CDR3 nucleotide sequence: TGCGCCAGCAGCCGCCAAGGCTACGAGCAGTACTTC.

About this clonotype: This probably arose from a read error, given a far larger clone one base away. The V call is TRBV12-3 or TRBV12-4, the J call TRBJ2-7; the D is unclear. This CDR3 comprises 16 residues. The CDR3 DNA reads as TGTGCCAGCAGTTTAGCTTTGGGCCTTGGTTCCTACGGGCAGTACTTC. This codes for CASSLALGLGSYGQYF.

This clonotype came up many times. The genes are TRBV7-9 and TRBJ2-3; D tentatively reads TRBD1 or TRBD2 (5 bases each). The CDR3 covers 19 residues. Trimming pared 5 bases from V and 6 bases from J, leaving 30 bases between. Germline V lookup: CDR1 SEHNR, CDR2 FQNEAQ (reference sequence). This chain's CDR3 is CASSPLGVGAPNVGDTQYF. Here the CDR3 DNA reads TGTGCCAGCAGCCCATTGGGGGTAGGAGCCCCGAATGTTGGGGATACGCAGTATTTT. Complete variable domain (other parts from reference TRBV7-9 and TRBJ2-3): DTGVSQNPRHKITKRGQNVTFRCDPISEHNRLYWYRQTLGQGPEFLTYFQNEAQLEKSRLLSDRFSAERPKGSFSTLEIQRTEQGDSAMYLCASSPLGVGAPNVGDTQYFGPGTRLTVL.

This clonotype has ten or more counts. This chain links TRBV29-1 with TRBJ2-7, with D perhaps TRBD1 or TRBD2 (5 bases each). The V end was cut by 4 bases, the J end by 4 bases, with 17 bases between. CDR1 and CDR2 from the germline V gene are SQVTM and ANQGSEA. This CDR3 has 14 amino acids. In nucleotides, the CDR3 is TGCAGCGTTGTGGTGGGCCTGGGGGTTTACGAGCAGTACTTC. Its translation is CSVVVGLGVYEQYF.

This sequence joins TRBV5-1 and TRBJ2-5, with TRBD2 matching 11 bases. The CDR3 length is 16 residues. J lost 1 base, V lost 0 bases, and 2 bases had no gene match. The germline gives CDR1 SGHRS, CDR2 YFSETQ. CDR3 region: CASSLATSGVQETQYF. The CDR3 region has the DNA TGCGCCAGCAGCTTGGCGACTAGCGGGGTCCAAGAGACCCAGTACTTC.

This clonotype was observed many times. The CDR3 loop is CATRLAGGEDTQYF. DNA for the CDR3: TGTGCCACGCGACTAGCGGGAGGTGAGGATACGCAGTATTTT. The chain recombines TRBV15 with TRBJ2-3; 13 bases map to TRBD2. CDR3 size: 14 residues. Trimming at V came to 9 bases and at J to 6 bases, leaving 6 bases not matched to a gene. The V gene's germline CDR1 is LNHNV and CDR2 YYDKDF (reference sequence).

As for this clonotype: A read error may be the cause here, since a much bigger clone is one base away. V gene TRBV29-1 combines with J gene TRBJ2-2, with D tentatively TRBD1 (6 bases). Germline V CDR1 and CDR2: SQVTM, ANQGSEA. This CDR3 has 13 residues. The V and J ends lost 7 bases and 4 bases respectively, with 13 bases between them. As DNA, the CDR3 is TGCAGCGCTGTACAGGGCGGCACCGGGGAGCTGTTTTTT. Amino acids: CSAVQGGTGELFF.

The genes are TRBV28 and TRBJ2-2; TRBD1 might be the D (5 bases). There are 14 residues in the CDR3. CDR1 is MDHEN, CDR2 SYDVKM, per germline. Trimming took off 9 bases at V and 5 bases at J, with 16 bases between the two ends. CDR3 in amino acids: CASGGRGETGELFF. In DNA, the CDR3 is TGTGCCAGTGGCGGTAGGGGTGAAACCGGGGAGCTGTTTTTT.

A few counts support this clonotype. A much bigger clone sits one base away, suggesting this may be a read error. This chain connects TRBV7-3 to TRBJ1-1; D gene uncertain. Germline CDR1 SGHTA, CDR2 FQGTGA. This CDR3 comprises 15 residues. CDR3 sequence: CASGLMGNLQPEAFF. CDR3 in DNA: TGTGCCAGCGGCTTAATGGGCAACTTACAGCCTGAAGCTTTCTTT. Looking up the rest from reference TRBV7-3 and TRBJ1-1 gives the full variable domain: GAGVSQTPSNKVTEKGKYVELRCDPISGHTALYWYRQSLGQGPEFLIYFQGTGAADDSGLPNDRFFAVRPEGSVSTLKIQRTERGDSAVYLCASGLMGNLQPEAFFGQGTRLTVV.

This clonotype was observed many times. The chain combines TRBV20-1 with TRBJ2-3; 8 bases agree with TRBD2. The J segment lost 2 bases and the V segment lost 0 bases, leaving 4 bases of the junction unmatched. Germline values: CDR1 DFQATT, CDR2 SNEGSKA (reference sequence). The CDR3 extends over 15 amino acids. In DNA form, the CDR3 reads TGCAGTGCTAGAGAAAAAGCGGGAGCCACAGATACGCAGTATTTT. This translates into CSAREKAGATDTQYF.

A note on this clonotype: A read error is likely, as this CDR3 ends without the conserved phenylalanine or tryptophan. The DNA is omitted, as the CDR3 cannot be located on it reliably, and the CDR3 follows TCRdb's listing. The chain recombines TRBV4-2 with TRBJ2-1. A total of 13 residues make up the CDR3, ends included. Germline CDR1 and CDR2: LGHNA and YNFKEQ. CDR3 protein: CASSQYQANEQLY.

This clonotype was recorded at least ten times. This rearrangement joins TRBV18 to TRBJ1-2; D perhaps matches TRBD1 (5 bases). Looked up from germline, CDR1 is KGHSH and CDR2 is LQKENI. V lost 3 bases and J lost 6, with 20 bases in between. The CDR3 is made up of 16 amino acids. CDR3 protein: CASSPPRATAINGYTF. Here the CDR3 DNA reads TGTGCCAGCTCACCCCCGAGGGCGACAGCTATTAATGGCTACACCTTC.

This clonotype appeared many times. The chain links TRBV14 to TRBJ1-1, with D possibly TRBD1 on 5 matching bases. The germline CDR1 and CDR2 sequences are SGHDN and FVKESK. The V end lost 3 bases, the J end lost 11 bases, and 19 bases lay between the germline ends. The CDR3 loop spans 14 amino acids. The chain's CDR3 is CASSHLAYGTGAFF. CDR3 sequence (DNA): TGTGCCAGCAGCCATCTTGCATACGGGACGGGGGCTTTCTTT.

This chain joins TRBV7-9 and TRBJ2-2; D is unresolved. Germline V CDR1 and CDR2: SEHNR, FQNEAQ (reference sequence). The V and J ends lost 1 base and 7 bases respectively, with 10 bases between them. This CDR3 has 14 amino acids. For the CDR3, the DNA is TGTGCCAGCAGCTTAGTGATCCGGCTCGGGGAGCTGTTTTTT. It encodes CASSLVIRLGELFF.

In this sample, this clonotype turned up many times. The chain joins TRBV2 to TRBJ2-2; no definite D call. The germline CDR1 and CDR2 sequences are SNHLY and FYNNEI. CDR3 length: 13 residues. V gave up 3 bases and J gave up 6 bases, with 8 bases separating them. CDR3 in DNA: TGTGCCAGCAGTGAGTTAATTCCCGGGGAGCTGTTTTTT. Its translation: CASSELIPGELFF.

This clonotype was seen at least ten times. V usage is TRBV6-1 and J usage is TRBJ1-2; D gene unclear. There are 15 residues in the CDR3. Germline values: CDR1 MNHNS, CDR2 SASEGT. The V end lost 2 bases, the J end lost 1 base, and 11 bases lay between the germline ends. CDR3 sequence reads: CASSEQITVNYGYTF. Written as DNA, the CDR3 is TGTGCCAGCAGTGAACAAATTACGGTTAACTATGGCTACACCTTC.

This clonotype has a count of ten or more. The chain joins TRBV27 to TRBJ1-5, with 7 bases aligning to TRBD1. Trimming removed 9 bases from V and 6 bases from J; junction bases left unmatched: 11. Germline CDR1 reads MNHEY; CDR2 reads SMNVEV (reference sequence). The CDR3 loop spans 14 amino acids. Written as DNA, the CDR3 is TGTGCCAGGAGGATTGGAGGGGGCAGTCAGCCCCAGCATTTT. Residues: CARRIGGGSQPQHF.

This clonotype was observed a handful of times. A read error may explain this, as a much larger clone is one base away. The chain couples TRBV7-8 to TRBJ1-5; D is possibly TRBD1 (6 bases). CDR3 length equals 16 residues. CDR1 is SGHVS, CDR2 FQNEAQ, per germline. The CDR3 spells CASSLLRGRIGQPLHF. For the CDR3, the DNA is TGTGCCAGCAGCTTATTAAGGGGGAGGATTGGTCAGCCCCTGCATTTT.

This clonotype was seen ten or more times. CDR3 coding DNA: TGCAGTGCTAGATATGCTACTAGCGGGAAAGAGACCCAGTACTTC. This encodes CSARYATSGKETQYF. The chain uses TRBV20-1 and TRBJ2-5; 10 bases align to TRBD2. There are 15 residues in the CDR3. The trim removed 2 bases at V and 3 bases at J, leaving 6 bases unmatched. Germline V CDR1 and CDR2: DFQATT, SNEGSKA (reference sequence).

This clonotype has ten or more counts. The CDR3 DNA reads as TGTGCCTGGAAGGGACAGGGTAGGTGGGGTGAGCAGTTCTTC. Protein: CAWKGQGRWGEQFF. This chain uses TRBV30 with TRBJ2-1; 9 nucleotides line up with TRBD1. The CDR3 consists of 14 residues. The V gene's germline CDR1 is GTSNPN and CDR2 SVGIG (reference sequence). V dropped 4 bases and J dropped 9; count of bases not matched to a gene: 10. The whole variable domain, remainder taken from reference TRBV30 and TRBJ2-1, is SQTIHQWPATLVQPVGSPLSLECTVEGTSNPNLYWYRQAAGRGLQLLFYSVGIGQISSEVPQNLSASRPQDRQFILSSKKLLLSDSGFYLCAWKGQGRWGEQFFGPGTRLTVL.

This clonotype was seen only once. V gene TRBV10-3 combines with J gene TRBJ2-1, with 13 bases identical to TRBD2. Germline CDR1 is ENHRY and CDR2 is SYGVKD. The CDR3 covers 16 residues. The J segment lost 9 bases and the V segment lost 4 bases, leaving 9 bases of the junction unmatched. The CDR3, as DNA: TGTGCCATCAGTGGCGCCGGGACTAGCGGGGTTCCTGAGCAGTTCTTC. Amino acids: CAISGAGTSGVPEQFF.

This clonotype was counted between two and nine times. In this CDR3 the conserved last residue, phenylalanine or tryptophan, is missing, so a read error is likely. The chain combines TRBV28 with TRBJ1-5; TRBD1 is a possible D gene (6 bases). The V end was cut by 5 bases, the J end by 5 bases, with 13 bases between. CDR1 is MDHEN, CDR2 SYDVKM, per germline. This CDR3 comprises 14 residues. CDR3 loop: CASSPQGFDQPQHL. The CDR3 nucleotides read TGTGCCAGCAGTCCACAGGGTTTCGATCAGCCCCAGCATTTA.

The chain links TRBV19 to TRBJ2-1, with D possibly being TRBD1 (6 bases). The germline V gene has CDR1 LNHDA and CDR2 SQIVND (reference sequence). The CDR3 totals 13 residues. V was clipped by 3 bases and J by 5 bases, with 8 bases between them. Written as DNA, the CDR3 is TGTGCCAGTAGTATTAGGGACAACAATGAGCAGTTCTTC. Translating gives CASSIRDNNEQFF.

This clonotype was counted many times. The chain combines TRBV12-3 or TRBV12-4 with TRBJ1-2; 7 nucleotides match TRBD1. The CDR3 runs to 15 residues. With 2 bases clipped from V and 0 bases from J, the junction kept 3 bases outside the gene matches. The CDR3 sequence: CASSLRDSPNYGYTF. The CDR3 DNA follows: TGTGCCAGCAGTTTAAGGGACAGCCCTAACTATGGCTACACCTTC.

This clonotype was observed a few times. This sequence joins TRBV2 and TRBJ2-3, with D unclear. The V gene's germline CDR1 is SNHLY and CDR2 FYNNEI. The CDR3 length is 14 residues. Trimming cost V 6 bases and J 4 bases, with 14 bases left between them. Written as DNA, the CDR3 is TGTGCCAGCAGGGCCCGGAAGAGCGCAGATACGCAGTATTTT. Translating gives CASRARKSADTQYF.

This clonotype is medium-sized by share. The V gene is TRBV5-6, the J gene TRBJ2-1, with TRBD1 matching 9 bases. V lost 4 bases, J lost 7 bases, and 9 bases stayed unmatched. The CDR3 sequence is 15 residues long. In germline, CDR1 is SGHDT, CDR2 YYEEEE. Here the CDR3 DNA reads TGTGCCAGCAGCCAAAGTCCCGGGACAGGGAATGAGCAGTTCTTC. This sequence encodes CASSQSPGTGNEQFF.

The table lists this clonotype with many counts. The chain joins TRBV12-3 or TRBV12-4 to TRBJ2-7; 9 nucleotides align to TRBD1. The CDR3 is made up of 14 amino acids. V was clipped by 3 bases and J by 0 bases; unmatched bases: 0. DNA of the CDR3: TGTGCCAGCAGTTTGACAGGGGGCTCCTACGAGCAGTACTTC. Translation: CASSLTGGSYEQYF.